The TCR beta chain described here comes from a study of blood T cell repertoires in COVID-19. CDR1 and CDR2 (germline): LGHDT, YNNKEL (reference sequence). The CDR3 runs 16 residues. Trimming stripped 0 bases from V and 2 bases from J, with 11 bases between. Only in-frame clones appear in the TCRdb table, and some are missing; sequencing was by immunoSEQ multiplex PCR. The sample carries roughly 240,000 clones, approximately 85% recorded once. The sample consisted of PBMCs or T cells enriched from blood (not recorded which). The chain recombines TRBV3-1 (or the pseudogene TRBV3-2) with TRBJ2-1, with D maybe TRBD1 (6 bases). This receptor was identified in a woman in her 50s with acute COVID-19. The CDR3 DNA sequence: TGTGCCAGCAGCCAAGATTTACAGGGCCCCTACAATGAGCAGTTCTTC. Residues: CASSQDLQGPYNEQFF.